The source of this T cell receptor beta chain is a study of blood T cell repertoires in COVID-19. Germline CDR1 and CDR2: SGHTA and FQGNSA. V was pared by 5 bases and J by 7 bases, with 8 bases of the junction left unmatched. The length of the CDR3 is 15 residues. Original data processing: Estimated nucleated cell counts came from reference gene primer amplification. Measured with immunoSEQ multiplex PCR; TCRdb has only the in-frame clones, and not every one. Clone size and the V and J calls come from that table; the DNA yielded D and trimming. The sample records about 190,000 clones, approximately 84% being singletons.

Sample: PBMCs or T cells enriched from blood (not recorded which). This sequence was found in a woman aged 25 to 39 who had recovered from COVID-19. The gene calls are TRBV7-2 and TRBJ2-1; 10 nucleotides align to TRBD1. The CDR3 protein is CASSTRQGAVNEQFF. CDR3 nucleotide sequence: TGTGCCAGCAGCACTAGACAGGGGGCAGTGAATGAGCAGTTCTTC.